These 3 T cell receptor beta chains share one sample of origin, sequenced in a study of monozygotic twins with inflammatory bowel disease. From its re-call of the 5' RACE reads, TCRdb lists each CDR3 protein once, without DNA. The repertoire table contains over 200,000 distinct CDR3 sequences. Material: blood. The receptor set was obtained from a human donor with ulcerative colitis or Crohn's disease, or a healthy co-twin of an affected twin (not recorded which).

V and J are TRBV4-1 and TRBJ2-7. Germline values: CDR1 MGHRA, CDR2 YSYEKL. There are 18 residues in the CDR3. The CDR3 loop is CASSQDPTEKPSSYEQYF.

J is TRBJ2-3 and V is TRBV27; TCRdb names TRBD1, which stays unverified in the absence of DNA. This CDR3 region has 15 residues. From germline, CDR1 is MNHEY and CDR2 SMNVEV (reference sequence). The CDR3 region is CASSLWTGSTDTQYF.

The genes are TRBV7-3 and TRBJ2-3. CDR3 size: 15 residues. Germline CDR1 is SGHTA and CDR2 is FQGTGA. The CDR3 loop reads CASSLGRHSTDTQYF. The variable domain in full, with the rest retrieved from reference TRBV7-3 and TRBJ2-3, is GAGVSQTPSNKVTEKGKYVELRCDPISGHTALYWYRQSLGQGPEFLIYFQGTGAADDSGLPNDRFFAVRPEGSVSTLKIQRTERGDSAVYLCASSLGRHSTDTQYFGPGTRLTVL.